This T cell receptor (beta chain) was sequenced for a study of blood T cell repertoires in COVID-19. Study summary: Some COVID-19 samples were acute and others convalescent; all came from the United States, Italy and Spain. T cells, B-cell-depleted T cells, or PBMCs provided the cDNA or gDNA that served as material.

In the authors' methods: By means of reference gene primer amplification, nucleated cell counts were estimated. Generated by immunoSEQ multiplex PCR, the TCRdb table keeps only in-frame clones and is missing some. V and J calls and clone size follow that table, whereas D and trimming were derived from the DNA. This repertoire shows tens of thousands of clones, over 70% found once; its top ten account for 6.5% to 8.5%. The CDR3 covers 15 residues. Germline V gives CDR1 SEHNR, CDR2 FQNEAQ (reference sequence). The V end lost 5 bases, the J end lost 5 bases, and 16 bases lay between the germline ends. The chain has TRBV7-9 and TRBJ1-5; D perhaps matches TRBD1 (5 bases). This sequence was found in a man in his fifties or sixties with active COVID-19. The sequenced sample was peripheral blood. CDR3 nucleotides: TGTGCCAGCAGCCCCTATCGCGGGGACTATCAGCCCCAGCATTTT. Translating it yields CASSPYRGDYQPQHF.